What follows describes a single TCR beta chain. There is no known antigen for this receptor. Nothing much larger sits one base from this clone, and base qualities are not available. Other DNA sequences in this sample translate to the same CDR3. This record comes from a study of shared clonotypes between healthy human individuals (TCRdb year 2020). Background on the whole study: The cohort included three men and two women between 18 and 49 years of age. To increase sequencing depth and limit assay-specific biases, TCR repertoire library preparation and sequencing were carried out by different laboratories using diverse techniques. Between about 0.94 and 8.9 billion PBMCs per donor were obtained by leukapheresis. For each donor, three plates each were used for CD4 naive and CD4 memory, two plates were used for CD8 naive, and one plate was used for CD8 memory. To estimate repertoire size and how much clonotypes are shared between individuals, the study performed deep sequencing of blood TCR repertoires from a handful of healthy adults. Overall study outcomes, separate from this receptor: When several donors were compared, the shared fraction of clonotypes was roughly 4.8% for naive CD4, 3.5% to 4% for naive CD8, 2.3% for memory CD4, and less than 0.45% for memory CD8. Even with the large sequencing depth, rarefaction of the sorted-subset datasets indicated that sequencing was incomplete. Compared with non-shared clonotypes, clonotypes shared by all four sorted-subset donors had higher generation probabilities. Naive subsets generally had larger estimated clonotype richness than memory subsets did. Because the study included only a small number of donors, the genetic and exposure-history diversity represented was limited. Based on pairwise subsampling, the degree of clonotype sharing among donors was expected to be affected by sequencing depth. Sampling was limited to blood, and TCR repertoires in tissue likely differ from TCR repertoires in blood.

According to the germline V gene, CDR1 reads SGHNT and CDR2 reads YENEEA. Trimming at the junction amounts to 5 bases on V and 5 bases on J, and the germline ends lie 6 bases apart. The CDR3 contains 12 residues, cysteine and phenylalanine counted. The only DNA kept is the CDR3, 36 bases in frame from the first base. The donors were healthy, HIV-negative adults who had no recently reported acute infections or vaccinations. Only Caucasian adults living in Nashville, Tennessee, USA were represented among the donors. Magnetic negative selection was used to enrich CD4+ T cells, after which naive cells were positively selected on CD45RA and the negative fraction became the memory subset. Blood was obtained by leukapheresis, after which PBMCs were separated by Ficoll-Histopaque density gradient centrifugation and cryopreserved in liquid nitrogen vapor phase. Purity and quantity of every magnetically sorted T cell population were checked by analytical flow cytometry. Genomic DNA was isolated from every sorted fraction and measured by UV absorbance on a Nanodrop 2000c.

Using the deep immunoSEQ assay, multiplex PCR amplified TCR CDR3 regions from genomic DNA. Genomic DNA extracted from each cell subset was distributed evenly over all wells of several immunoSEQ 96-well plates, and each plate served as one replicate. For sorted subsets, 150 to 250 ng of genomic DNA, equivalent to tens of thousands of T cell genomes, went into each replicate PCR. Purified libraries were measured with a Qubit 3.0 fluorometer, size-checked on a Bioanalyzer 2100, and measured again with the KAPA Library Quantification kit. A separate single-read 150-cycle Illumina NextSeq 550 flow cell was used to sequence each immunoSEQ 96-well plate. For the original study's pipeline: Because the immunoSEQ output included only junctional sequences and no quality scores, the filtering could not be the same as the filtering used for full-length reads. Sequences were annotated with PyIR, a Python wrapper for IgBLAST v1.9, and V/J genes and CDR3 were assigned using IMGT germline references. Reads with weak V/J assignments (E-value above 1e-6), missing CDR3, stop codons, out-of-frame junctions, or ambiguous translated residues were removed. V3J clonotypes were defined by identical inferred V gene, J gene, and CDR3 amino acid sequence. Percentage overlap between repertoires was calculated by dividing the number of shared unique clonotypes by the size of the smaller repertoire. Three approaches were used to assess repertoire richness: RTK rarefaction, the Chao1 estimator, and Recon v2.1 estimates of unobserved clonotypes. For all TCRbeta clonotypes obtained by the gDNA method from a few donors, generation probabilities were computed with OLGA. In TCRdb, the immuneACCESS table is reduced to in-frame sequences with V and J assigned. These tables do not hold every clone; where another copy was compared, an unresolved V gene accounts for under half, and the others remain unexplained. That table is the source of V, J and clone size, and D and trimming were worked out from the DNA. The sample has approximately 1,500,000 clones on record, roughly 97% of them singletons. The ten largest clones capture approximately 1.2% of the sample.

This chain is built from TRBV11-3 and TRBJ2-2; no D segment can be confidently identified. This TCR was recovered from a young man in good health. Input material: naive CD4+ T cells sorted from blood. The sample's cell subset or site label is to be understood as: CD45RA+ positively selected. The DNA is TGTGCCAGCAGCCTGGAAACCGGGGAGCTGTTTTTT. It encodes CASSLETGELFF.